The next 2 T cell receptor beta chains were all read from a single sample in a study of T cells after yellow fever vaccination. TCRdb re-analysed the 5' RACE reads in MiXCR, keeping a single row per CDR3 protein. This sample has a few hundred thousand distinct CDR3 sequences, with roughly 6.2% found just once. The source material was PBMCs, sampled 5 days after the yellow fever booster vaccination. These receptors were collected from a man aged 25 to 40 who received the YFV17D yellow fever vaccine.

This clonotype was found a few times. J is TRBJ2-3 and V is TRBV20-1; 7 nucleotides align to TRBD2. Germline V gene lookup returns CDR1 DFQATT and CDR2 SNEGSKA (reference sequence). This CDR3 contains 15 residues. The junction had 6 bases not matched to a gene; V was cut back by 1 base and J by 2 bases. DNA of the CDR3: TGCAGTGCTAGAGGTTCTAGCGGCTACACAGATACGCAGTATTTT. Translation gives CSARGSSGYTDTQYF.

This clonotype has more than one count but fewer than ten. The rearrangement joins TRBV5-1 to TRBJ2-3, with D possibly matching TRBD1 (6 bases). This CDR3 spans 15 amino acids. Germline CDR1 reads SGHRS; CDR2 reads YFSETQ. The V end was cut by 4 bases, the J end by 0 bases, with 12 bases between. CDR3 sequence: CASSVSGDSTDTQYF. CDR3 sequence (DNA): TGCGCCAGCAGCGTATCAGGGGATAGCACAGATACGCAGTATTTT.